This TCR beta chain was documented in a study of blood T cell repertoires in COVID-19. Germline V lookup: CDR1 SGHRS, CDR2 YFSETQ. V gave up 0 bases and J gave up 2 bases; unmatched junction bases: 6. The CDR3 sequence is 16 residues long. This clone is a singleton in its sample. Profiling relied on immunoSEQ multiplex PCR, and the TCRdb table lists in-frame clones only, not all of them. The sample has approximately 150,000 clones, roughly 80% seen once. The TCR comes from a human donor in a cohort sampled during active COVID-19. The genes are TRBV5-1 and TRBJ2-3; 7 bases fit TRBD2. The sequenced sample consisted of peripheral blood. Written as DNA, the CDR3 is TGCGCCAGCAGCTTGGAGGGGCGGGGGACCACAGATACGCAGTATTTT. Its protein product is CASSLEGRGTTDTQYF.